Listed below are T cell receptor beta chains from one sample, sequenced in a study of blood T cell repertoires in COVID-19. TCRdb's table, derived via immunoSEQ multiplex PCR, lists solely in-frame clones and lacks some. This table has about 530,000 clones, about 89% appearing once. The specimen was peripheral blood. Receptors originate from a woman aged 45 to 65 with COVID-19, enrolled during active disease. The CDR3 runs from the conserved cysteine through the conserved F or W. D genes are given only for firm matches. The size field is filled for only some rows; it gives once, few, many or a size class.

V	J	size	length	D	CDR3	DNA
TRBV30	TRBJ1-1	.	14	.	CAWRGWEGSTEAFF	TGTGCCTGGAGGGGATGGGAAGGGAGTACTGAAGCTTTCTTT
TRBV2	TRBJ1-2	.	14	.	CASSERERRVGYTF	TGTGCCAGCAGTGAAAGGGAAAGGAGGGTTGGCTACACCTTC
TRBV30	TRBJ1-4	.	14	.	CAWSGDTPSEKLFF	TGTGCCTGGAGTGGGGACACCCCTTCGGAAAAACTGTTTTTT
TRBV5-6	TRBJ2-7	.	13	.	CASSYTGGGEQYF	TGTGCCAGCAGCTACACAGGGGGGGGCGAGCAGTACTTC
TRBV5-1	TRBJ1-6	.	13	.	CASSSGEGSPLHF	TGCGCCAGCAGCTCAGGGGAGGGTTCACCCCTCCACTTT
TRBV12-5	TRBJ1-2	.	13	.	CASGPGQSYGYTF	TGTGCTAGTGGCCCAGGACAGTCCTATGGCTACACCTTC
TRBV5-4	TRBJ1-4	.	14	.	CASSLDARGEKLFF	TGTGCCAGCAGCTTGGATGCCCGCGGCGAAAAACTGTTTTTT
TRBV18	TRBJ2-2	.	15	TRBD2	CASSRAGLEDGELFF	TGTGCCAGCTCACGAGCGGGACTAGAAGACGGGGAGCTGTTTTTT
TRBV9	TRBJ2-7	.	16	TRBD2	CASSVGLAGNLYEQYF	TGTGCCAGCAGCGTAGGGCTAGCGGGGAACCTCTACGAGCAGTACTTC
TRBV2	TRBJ1-1	.	12	TRBD1	CASNPGGTEAFF	TGTGCCAGCAATCCAGGGGGCACTGAAGCTTTCTTT
TRBV30	TRBJ2-1	.	15	TRBD1	CAWSARTGGLDEQFF	TGTGCCTGGAGCGCCCGCACAGGGGGTCTTGATGAGCAGTTCTTC
TRBV5-1	TRBJ1-1	few	14	.	CASSLGPGNTEAFF	TGCGCCAGCAGCCTGGGCCCAGGGAACACTGAAGCTTTCTTT
TRBV4-1	TRBJ1-2	.	18	.	CASSQARGIQQGRGGYTF	TGCGCCAGCAGCCAAGCACGGGGGATACAGCAGGGTCGAGGTGGCTACACCTTC
TRBV19	TRBJ2-7	.	15	TRBD1	CASRVTGTGVYEQYF	TGTGCCAGTAGAGTTACCGGGACAGGGGTCTACGAGCAGTACTTC
TRBV11-2	TRBJ2-7	.	13	.	CASSPLSGYEQYF	TGTGCCAGCAGCCCCCTTTCCGGGTACGAGCAGTACTTC
TRBV5-1	TRBJ1-1	.	15	TRBD1	CASSWGTGGGQPAFF	TGCGCCAGCAGCTGGGGGACAGGGGGCGGTCAGCCAGCTTTCTTT
TRBV3-1/TRBV3-2	TRBJ1-3	.	17	TRBD1	CASSRTGPDLSGNTIYF	TGTGCCAGCAGCCGGACAGGCCCCGATCTCTCTGGAAACACCATATATTTT
TRBV2	TRBJ2-5	.	11	.	CASREQETQYF	TGTGCCAGCAGGGAGCAGGAGACCCAGTACTTC
TRBV6-2/TRBV6-3	TRBJ2-5	once	16	TRBD2	CASSYGSGGAQETQYF	TGTGCCAGCAGTTACGGTAGCGGGGGGGCCCAGGAGACCCAGTACTTC
TRBV18	TRBJ1-1	few	12	.	CASSPRGAEAFF	TGTGCCAGCTCACCACGGGGCGCTGAAGCTTTCTTT
TRBV7-8	TRBJ1-5	.	17	.	CASSSGLILGGDQPQHF	TGTGCCAGCAGCTCGGGGTTGATTCTAGGGGGGGATCAGCCCCAGCATTTT
TRBV27	TRBJ2-7	once	13	.	CASTHTQGTEQYF	TGTGCCAGCACCCATACGCAGGGCACCGAGCAGTACTTC
TRBV20-1	TRBJ1-4	.	11	.	CSAVKQEKLFF	TGCAGTGCAGTCAAACAGGAAAAACTGTTTTTT
TRBV6-5	TRBJ2-5	.	15	TRBD1	CASSQTNRGLETQYF	TGTGCCAGCAGCCAAACGAACAGGGGGTTGGAGACCCAGTACTTC
TRBV5-6	TRBJ2-7	once	15	TRBD2	CASSHVAGGPYEQYF	TGTGCCAGCAGCCACGTAGCGGGGGGCCCCTACGAGCAGTACTTC
TRBV5-6	TRBJ2-5	.	15	.	CASSSTVRGEETQYF	TGTGCCAGCAGCTCAACGGTACGGGGAGAAGAGACCCAGTACTTC
TRBV6-7	TRBJ2-7	.	16	TRBD1	CASSYLSRDRVGEQYF	TGTGCCAGCAGTTACTTGAGCCGGGACAGGGTAGGTGAGCAGTACTTC
TRBV7-9	TRBJ2-7	.	16	.	CAVEKVWGLRSYEQYF	TGTGCCGTGGAAAAAGTTTGGGGGCTACGGTCCTACGAGCAGTACTTC
TRBV10-2	TRBJ1-6	.	16	TRBD1	CASSETLTGGNSPLHF	TGCGCCAGCAGTGAGACCTTGACAGGGGGTAATTCACCCCTCCACTTT
TRBV7-2	TRBJ1-2	.	17	TRBD1	CASSLVPAGTANYGYTF	TGTGCCAGCAGCTTAGTCCCTGCCGGGACAGCTAACTATGGCTACACCTTC
TRBV5-1	TRBJ1-2	.	15	.	CASSLDGRQVDGYTF	TGCGCCAGCAGCTTGGACGGGAGGCAGGTTGATGGCTACACCTTC
TRBV12-3/TRBV12-4	TRBJ1-2	.	12	.	CASSMLRYGYTF	TGTGCCAGCAGTATGCTACGCTATGGCTACACCTTC
TRBV6-5	TRBJ2-7	.	11	.	CASRQAYEQYF	TGTGCCAGCAGGCAGGCCTACGAGCAGTACTTC
TRBV5-1	TRBJ1-1	.	13	.	CASSLKGDTEAFF	TGCGCCAGCAGCTTGAAGGGAGACACTGAAGCTTTCTTT
TRBV6-5	TRBJ1-1	.	13	.	CASSSTGATEAFF	TGTGCCAGCAGTTCAACAGGTGCCACTGAAGCTTTCTTT
TRBV5-4	TRBJ2-7	.	14	TRBD2	CASSGTSGAYEQYF	TGTGCCAGCAGCGGGACTAGCGGCGCCTACGAGCAGTACTTC
TRBV9	TRBJ1-5	.	14	.	CASSPTSNNQPQHF	TGTGCCAGCAGCCCCACCAGTAACAATCAGCCCCAGCATTTT
TRBV4-2	TRBJ1-1	many	16	.	CASSPNWGGVITEAFF	TGTGCCAGCAGCCCCAACTGGGGCGGGGTCATCACTGAAGCTTTCTTT
TRBV7-6	TRBJ1-4	.	15	.	CASSSPSGTSEKLFF	TGTGCCAGCAGCTCTCCATCCGGGACAAGTGAAAAACTGTTTTTT
TRBV28	TRBJ1-1	.	14	.	CASRSEGLNTEAFF	TGTGCCAGCAGGTCCGAGGGCCTAAACACTGAAGCTTTCTTT
TRBV5-1	TRBJ2-1	.	17	TRBD2	CASSLEREPPHLNEQFF	TGCGCCAGCAGCTTGGAGCGGGAACCTCCCCATCTCAATGAGCAGTTCTTC
TRBV2	TRBJ1-2	.	13	TRBD1	CASILDRAYGYTF	TGTGCCAGCATTCTAGACAGGGCGTATGGCTACACCTTC
TRBV14	TRBJ1-1	.	13	.	CASSRLLDTEAFF	TGTGCCAGCAGCCGTTTACTCGACACTGAAGCTTTCTTT
TRBV7-3	TRBJ2-3	.	15	TRBD2	CASSLNGGDGNTQYF	TGTGCCAGCAGCTTAAACGGGGGGGACGGCAATACGCAGTATTTT
TRBV6-1	TRBJ1-2	.	14	.	CASSEVTGSYGYTF	TGTGCCAGCAGTGAAGTAACGGGAAGCTATGGCTACACCTTC
TRBV2	TRBJ2-7	once	15	.	CASTPGGASGYEQYF	TGTGCCAGCACCCCTGGGGGGGCTAGCGGCTACGAGCAGTACTTC
TRBV2	TRBJ2-5	.	17	.	CASERGSTTRSQETQYF	TGTGCCAGCGAAAGAGGTTCGACCACTAGGTCCCAAGAGACCCAGTACTTC
TRBV4-1	TRBJ2-7	.	15	.	CASSQVGQGSNEQYF	TGCGCCAGCAGCCAAGTCGGGCAGGGTAGCAACGAGCAGTACTTC